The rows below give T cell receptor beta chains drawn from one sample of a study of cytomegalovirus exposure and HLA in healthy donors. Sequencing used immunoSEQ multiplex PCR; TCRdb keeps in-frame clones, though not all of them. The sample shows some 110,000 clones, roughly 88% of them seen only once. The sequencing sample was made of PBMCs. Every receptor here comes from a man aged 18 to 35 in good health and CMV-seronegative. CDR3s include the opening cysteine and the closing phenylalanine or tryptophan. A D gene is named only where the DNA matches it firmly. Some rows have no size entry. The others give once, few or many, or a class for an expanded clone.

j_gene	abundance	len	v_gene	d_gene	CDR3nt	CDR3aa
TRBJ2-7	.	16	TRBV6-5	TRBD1	TGTGCCAGCAGTTACACCACCGGGACAGGGAGCCACGAGCAGTACTTC	CASSYTTGTGSHEQYF
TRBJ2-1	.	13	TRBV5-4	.	TGTGCCAGCAGGGGAGACAAACGCAATGAGCAGTTCTTC	CASRGDKRNEQFF
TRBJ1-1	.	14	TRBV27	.	TGTGCCAGCAGTCAAGCGGGCCCTGGGACTGAAGCTTTCTTT	CASSQAGPGTEAFF
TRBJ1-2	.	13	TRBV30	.	TGTGCCTGGAGTGTACAGGGATCCTATGGCTACACCTTC	CAWSVQGSYGYTF
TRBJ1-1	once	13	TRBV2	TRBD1	TGTGCCAGCAGTGTAGGGGGCGTCACTGAAGCTTTCTTT	CASSVGGVTEAFF
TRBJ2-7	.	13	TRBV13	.	TGTGCCAGCAGCTTAGGGGCCGGGGACGAGCAGTACTTC	CASSLGAGDEQYF
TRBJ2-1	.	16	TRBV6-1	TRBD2	TGTGCCAGCAGTGAAGCTCGGACTAGCTCCAACGGAGAGCAGTTCTTC	CASSEARTSSNGEQFF
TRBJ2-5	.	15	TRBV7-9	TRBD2	TGTGCCAGCAGCTTAGCGAGCGGGGACCAAGAGACCCAGTACTTC	CASSLASGDQETQYF
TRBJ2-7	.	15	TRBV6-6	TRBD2	TGTGCCAGCAGGACTAGCTCAAAAGTCGGCTACGAGCAGTACTTC	CASRTSSKVGYEQYF
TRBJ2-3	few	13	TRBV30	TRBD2	TGTGCCTGGGGGACTAGGGCGGGAGATACGCAGTATTTT	CAWGTRAGDTQYF
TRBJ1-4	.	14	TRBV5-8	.	TGTGCCAGCAGCCAGGACAGCCGAAATGAAAAACTGTTTTTT	CASSQDSRNEKLFF
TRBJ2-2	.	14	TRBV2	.	TGTGCCAGCATACCGGACAGCAACACCGGGGAGCTGTTTTTT	CASIPDSNTGELFF
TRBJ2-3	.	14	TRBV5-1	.	TGCGCCAGCAGCTTGGAACAGGGGGGGGATACGCAGTATTTT	CASSLEQGGDTQYF
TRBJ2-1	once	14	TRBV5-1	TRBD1	TGCGCCAGCAGCTTCGGGGACAGGGTGCATGAGCAGTTCTTC	CASSFGDRVHEQFF
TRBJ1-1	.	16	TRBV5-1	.	TGCGCCAGCAGCTTGTTTGGACAGTTTATGAACACTGAAGCTTTCTTT	CASSLFGQFMNTEAFF
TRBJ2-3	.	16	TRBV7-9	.	TGTGCCAGCAGCTTAGCGGGACTGACTCACGGGGTTACGCAGTATTTT	CASSLAGLTHGVTQYF
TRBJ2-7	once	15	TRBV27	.	TGTGCCAGTTACCCGGGGGGCGGCGCTTCCTACGAGCAGTACTTC	CASYPGGGASYEQYF
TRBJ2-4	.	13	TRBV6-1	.	TGTGCCAGCAGTGAAGTTAAGGAGACCATTCAGTACTTC	CASSEVKETIQYF
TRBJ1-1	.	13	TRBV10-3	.	TGTGCCATCAATAACAGGGAAGACACTGAAGCTTTCTTT	CAINNREDTEAFF
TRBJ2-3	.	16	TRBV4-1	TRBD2	TGCGCCAGCAGCCAACTTAGCGGGAGGGGCGCAGATACGCAGTATTTT	CASSQLSGRGADTQYF
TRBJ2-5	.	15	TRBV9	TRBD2	TGTGCCAGCAGCCTAAGGACGGGGGGGCAAGAGACCCAGTACTTC	CASSLRTGGQETQYF
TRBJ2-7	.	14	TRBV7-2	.	TGTGCCAGCAGCTTCAAACCTGGGGGGTCGGAGCAGTACTTC	CASSFKPGGSEQYF
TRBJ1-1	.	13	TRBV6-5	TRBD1	TGTGCCAGCAGTACAGGGGGCCCCACTGAAGCTTTCTTT	CASSTGGPTEAFF
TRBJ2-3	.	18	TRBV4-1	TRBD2	TGCGCCAGCAGCCATCCCGGGACTAGCGGGGGGGCCACAGATACGCAGTATTTT	CASSHPGTSGGATDTQYF
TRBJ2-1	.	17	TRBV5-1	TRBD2	TGCGCCAGCAGCCCGGGGACTAGCGGGGGCCATTACAATGAGCAGTTCTTC	CASSPGTSGGHYNEQFF
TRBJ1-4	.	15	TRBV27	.	TGTGCCAGCAGTTCCAGGGGTACGACTAATGAAAAACTGTTTTTT	CASSSRGTTNEKLFF
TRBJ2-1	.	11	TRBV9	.	TGTGCCAGCAGTGTTAGCAATGAGCAGTTCTTC	CASSVSNEQFF
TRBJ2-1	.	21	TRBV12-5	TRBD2	TGTGCTAGTGGTTTGCCTTTAGCGGGAGTCTGGGGGGTGAGGTCCTACAATGAGCAGTTCTTC	CASGLPLAGVWGVRSYNEQFF
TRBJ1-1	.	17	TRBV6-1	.	TGTGCCAGCAGTGAAGGAGACAGGTGGGGCATGAACACTGAAGCTTTCTTT	CASSEGDRWGMNTEAFF
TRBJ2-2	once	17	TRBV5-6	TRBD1	TGTGCCAGCAGCTTACCCCATCCGGGACAGGGGGCCGGGGAGCTGTTTTTT	CASSLPHPGQGAGELFF
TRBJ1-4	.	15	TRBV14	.	TGTGCCAGCAGCCAAGGGACCCCCCGGGGTGAAAAACTGTTTTTT	CASSQGTPRGEKLFF
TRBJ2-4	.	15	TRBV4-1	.	TGCGCCAGCAGCCGAACCGGGACACCTTTGAACATTCAGTACTTC	CASSRTGTPLNIQYF
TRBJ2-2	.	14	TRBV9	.	TGTGCCAGCAGCGTAGACGAAGTGCGGAGGGAGCTGTTTTTT	CASSVDEVRRELFF
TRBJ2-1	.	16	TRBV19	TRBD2	TGTGCCAGTAGTACCCCTAGCGGCTACCCCTACAATGAGCAGTTCTTC	CASSTPSGYPYNEQFF
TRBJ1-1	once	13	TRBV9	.	TGTGCCAGCAGCCCACAGGAAGGGACTGAAGCTTTCTTT	CASSPQEGTEAFF
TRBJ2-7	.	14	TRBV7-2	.	TGTGCCAGCAGCTCGACCCAGGGTTGGTACGAGCAGTACTTC	CASSSTQGWYEQYF
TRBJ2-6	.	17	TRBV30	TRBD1	TGTGCCTCCCGAAGGGGACAGGGGGCACCTGGGGCCAACGTCCTGACTTTC	CASRRGQGAPGANVLTF
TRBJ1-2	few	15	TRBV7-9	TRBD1	TGTGCCAGCAGCTTCTCCGGCGGACAGGGGGGTGGCTACACCTTC	CASSFSGGQGGGYTF
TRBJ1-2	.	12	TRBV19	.	TGTGCCAGTAGTAGGAGGACAGATGGCTACACCTTC	CASSRRTDGYTF
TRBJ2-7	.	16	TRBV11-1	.	TGTGCCAGCAGCCACGTCAACAGGGGGGGTGTCTACGAGCAGTACTTC	CASSHVNRGGVYEQYF
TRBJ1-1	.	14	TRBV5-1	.	TGCGCCAGCAGCGAAGGGCGGGTAAACACTGAAGCTTTCTTT	CASSEGRVNTEAFF
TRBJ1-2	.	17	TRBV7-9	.	TGTGCCAGCAGCCGGAAGACCTTCCTGACACATCCCTATGGCTACACCTTC	CASSRKTFLTHPYGYTF
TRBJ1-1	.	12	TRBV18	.	TGTGCCAGTCAGACAGTGAACACTGAAGCTTTCTTT	CASQTVNTEAFF
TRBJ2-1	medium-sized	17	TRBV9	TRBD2	TGTGCCAGCAGCGTAGCCCTCCGGCGGGGGGCTTACAATGAGCAGTTCTTC	CASSVALRRGAYNEQFF
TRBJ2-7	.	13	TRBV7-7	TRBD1	TGTGCCAGCAGCTCGGACAGGGGGAGAGAGCAGTACTTC	CASSSDRGREQYF
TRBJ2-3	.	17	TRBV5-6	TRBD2	TGTGCCAGCAGCCAATCCACTAGCGGGGGGGCCACAGATACGCAGTATTTT	CASSQSTSGGATDTQYF
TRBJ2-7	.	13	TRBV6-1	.	TGTGCCAGCGGTACGTATGGACAGAGCGAGCAGTACTTC	CASGTYGQSEQYF
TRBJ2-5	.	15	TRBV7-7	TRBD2	TGTGCTAGCAGCTGGACTAGCGGGGGGCAAGAGACCCAGTACTTC	CASSWTSGGQETQYF
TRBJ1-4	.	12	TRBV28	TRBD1	TGTGCCAGCCGGACAGGGCGTGAAAAACTGTTTTTT	CASRTGREKLFF
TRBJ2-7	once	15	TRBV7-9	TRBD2	TGTGCCAGCAGCTTAGTGTCGAGCGGGAGACCCGAGCAGTACTTC	CASSLVSSGRPEQYF
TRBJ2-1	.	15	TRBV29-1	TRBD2	TGCAGCGTTGAAGGGACTAGCGGACTCTACAATGAGCAGTTCTTC	CSVEGTSGLYNEQFF
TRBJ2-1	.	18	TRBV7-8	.	TGTGCCAGCAGCCCCTCCGCAGGCCGGACTACTCCCGGGAATGAGCAGTTCTTC	CASSPSAGRTTPGNEQFF
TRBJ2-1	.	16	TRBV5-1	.	TGCGCCAGCAGCTTGGGTCCCGGGAGATCCTACAATGAGCAGTTCTTC	CASSLGPGRSYNEQFF
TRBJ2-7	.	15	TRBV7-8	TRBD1	TGTGCCAGCAGCCCCGGGACAGGGATTAAATACGAGCAGTACTTC	CASSPGTGIKYEQYF
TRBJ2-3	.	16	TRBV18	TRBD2	TGTGCCAGCTCACCACGACTAGCGGGAGGCACAGATACGCAGTATTTT	CASSPRLAGGTDTQYF
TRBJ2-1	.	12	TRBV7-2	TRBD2	TGTGCCAGCAGCTTGAAAAAGCGGGAGTGGTTCTTC	CASSLKKREWFF
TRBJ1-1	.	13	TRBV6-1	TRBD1	TGTGCCAGCTCACAGGGGAGGAACACTGAAGCTTTCTTT	CASSQGRNTEAFF
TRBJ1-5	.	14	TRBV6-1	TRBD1	TGTGCCAGCAGTGACGTGACAGGGAATCAGCCCCAGCATTTT	CASSDVTGNQPQHF